These 27 T cell receptor beta chains were sequenced from one sample in a study of blood T cell repertoires in COVID-19 (TCRdb year 2020). To prepare the library, the immunoSEQ multiplex PCR assay was applied. TCRdb carries this immuneACCESS record with in-frame sequences only. Its versions omit some clonotypes, under half of them owing to an unresolved V gene in the studies checked, with the rest unexplained. The sample yields about 270,000 clones; around 82% were counted once. Approximately 9% of the sample comes from the top ten. Sequenced: peripheral blood. The receptors stem from a human donor in a cohort sampled during active COVID-19.

V is TRBV3-1 (or the pseudogene TRBV3-2) and J is TRBJ1-1, with unresolved D. Germline V gives CDR1 LGHDT, CDR2 YNNKEL (reference sequence). This CDR3 spans 12 amino acids. V was pared by 3 bases and J by 3 bases, with 5 bases between. CDR3 in DNA: TGTGCCAGCAGCCAGCGAGACACTGAAGCTTTCTTT. Translating gives CASSQRDTEAFF.

The chain joins TRBV6-5 to TRBJ2-3; 9 bases fit TRBD1. The germline V gene has CDR1 MNHEY and CDR2 SVGAGI. Trimming at V came to 11 bases and at J to 2 bases, leaving 5 bases not matched to a gene. CDR3 length equals 13 residues. The CDR3 here is CALGQGYTDTQYF. The CDR3 DNA follows: TGTGCCTTAGGACAGGGGTACACAGATACGCAGTATTTT.

This clone was counted a few times. The rearrangement links TRBV2 to TRBJ2-3; TRBD2 matches 11 bases. V lost 6 bases and J lost 4; bases outside the gene matches: 6. Germline CDR1 and CDR2: SNHLY and FYNNEI. This CDR3 has 15 amino acids. The CDR3 DNA sequence: TGTGCCAGCAGGGCTACTAGCGGGAGCGCAGATACGCAGTATTTT. Its protein is CASRATSGSADTQYF.

V is TRBV10-1 and J is TRBJ1-4, with 7 bases matching TRBD1. CDR3 length: 13 amino acids. CDR1 and CDR2 (germline): WNHNN, SYGVQD (reference sequence). The ends lost 6 bases at V and 4 bases at J; junction bases unmatched: 2. This CDR3 reads CASRYRGNEKLFF. CDR3 DNA sequence: TGCGCCAGCAGATACAGGGGTAATGAAAAACTGTTTTTT.

This chain links TRBV27 with TRBJ2-1; 11 nucleotides match TRBD2. V shed 5 bases, J shed 4 bases, and the junction held 7 bases outside the gene matches. The CDR3 loop spans 16 amino acids. CDR1 is MNHEY, CDR2 SMNVEV, per germline (reference sequence). The CDR3 DNA reads as TGTGCCAGCAGTAGGATAGCGGGAGGGCCGTACAATGAGCAGTTCTTC. Translated, it gives CASSRIAGGPYNEQFF.

V usage is TRBV28 and J usage is TRBJ1-2; D possibly corresponds to TRBD1 (5 bases). Germline values: CDR1 MDHEN, CDR2 SYDVKM. The V end lost 2 bases, the J end lost 8 bases, and 15 bases lay between the germline ends. The CDR3 runs to 14 residues. The CDR3 bases are TGTGCCAGCAGTTTAGGTCTAAGGACACGAGGCTACACCTTC. It is translated as CASSLGLRTRGYTF.

V is TRBV5-1 and J is TRBJ2-1; 11 bases are a match to TRBD2. V was pared by 4 bases and J by 15 bases, with 9 bases of the junction left unmatched. The length of the CDR3 is 13 residues. Germline values: CDR1 SGHRS, CDR2 YFSETQ. The CDR3, as DNA: TGCGCCAGCAGCCAAACTAGCGGGAGTGGGCCGTTCTTC. Residues: CASSQTSGSGPFF.

The V call is TRBV21-1, the J call TRBJ1-5; the D call TRBD1 from the table was never checked on the DNA. TRBV21-1 is designated a pseudogene. The CDR3 is 16 amino acids. DNA of the CDR3: TGTGCCAGCAGTGGACAGGGGGCGACGGGCAATCAGCCCCAGCATTTT. The encoded protein is CASSGQGATGNQPQHF.

The genes are TRBV5-1 and TRBJ2-1, with TRBD2 matching over 7 bases. CDR1 and CDR2 from the germline V gene are SGHRS and YFSETQ. CDR3 length equals 15 residues. Germline trimming cut 1 base from V and 1 base from J; bases unmatched to any gene: 2. As DNA, the CDR3 is TGCGCCAGCAGCTTGAGCGGGAATTCCTACAATGAGCAGTTCTTC. Translating it yields CASSLSGNSYNEQFF.

This clone occurred a few times. This sequence joins TRBV9 and TRBJ1-2; TRBD1 agrees at 9 bases. This CDR3 comprises 15 residues. V shed 5 bases and J 8 bases; nucleotides not matched to a gene: 13. Germline assignment: CDR1 SGDLS and CDR2 YYNGEE. The DNA for the CDR3 is TGTGCCAGCAGACTAGGACAGGGGTCCCTTAGAGGCTACACCTTC. Encoded protein: CASRLGQGSLRGYTF. The full variable domain, in which reference TRBV9 and TRBJ1-2 provide the parts outside the CDR3, is DSGVTQTPKHLITATGQRVTLRCSPRSGDLSVYWYQQSLDQGLQFLIQYYNGEERAKGNILERFSAQQFPDLHSELNLSSLELGDSALYFCASRLGQGSLRGYTFGSGTRLTVV.

CDR3: CASSFRGQGNTGELFF. The CDR3 nucleotides read TGTGCCAGCAGTTTCCGCGGACAGGGGAACACCGGGGAGCTGTTTTTT. The gene calls are TRBV27 and TRBJ2-2; 8 bases are shared with TRBD1. The J segment lost 1 base and the V segment lost 3 bases, leaving 4 bases of the junction unmatched. This CDR3 is 16 amino acids long. Germline loops: CDR1 MNHEY, CDR2 SMNVEV (reference sequence).

The rearrangement joins TRBV7-9 to TRBJ1-1; 10 bases map to TRBD1. V lost 5 bases to trimming and J lost 5 bases; unmatched junction nucleotides: 5. Germline loops: CDR1 SEHNR, CDR2 FQNEAQ (reference sequence). This CDR3 has 14 amino acids. The CDR3 coding sequence is TGTGCCAGCAGCCGACAGGGGGCTTGGACTGAAGCTTTCTTT. Protein sequence: CASSRQGAWTEAFF.

J is TRBJ1-1 and V is TRBV5-5; 7 bases align to TRBD1. Germline trimming cut 2 bases from V and 1 base from J; bases unmatched to any gene: 5. The length of the CDR3 is 15 residues. CDR1 and CDR2 (germline): SGHKS, YYEKEE (reference sequence). The CDR3 loop reads CASSLRGTANTEAFF. The CDR3 DNA is TGTGCCAGCAGCTTAAGAGGGACAGCGAACACTGAAGCTTTCTTT.

This chain joins TRBV7-3 and TRBJ1-1, with D hard to call. There are 13 residues in the CDR3. From germline, CDR1 is SGHTA and CDR2 FQGTGA. The V and J ends lost 2 bases and 12 bases respectively, with 16 bases between them. For the CDR3, the DNA is TGTGCCAGCAGCTTATCCCATCCAAGTCGGTCTTTCTTT. This sequence encodes CASSLSHPSRSFF.

This clone came up once. This rearrangement joins TRBV6-5 to TRBJ1-4; 10 bases match TRBD1. The junction had 7 bases not matched to a gene; V was cut back by 7 bases and J by 8 bases. The CDR3 runs 14 residues. CDR1 is MNHEY and CDR2 is SVGAGI in the germline V gene. The DNA for the CDR3 is TGTGCCAGCAAAATGGGACAGGGGCGAGAAAAACTGTTTTTT. As protein: CASKMGQGREKLFF.

This sequence joins TRBV25-1 and TRBJ1-4; 11 bases line up with TRBD1. CDR1 MGHDK and CDR2 SYGVNS come from the germline V gene. The CDR3 extends over 15 amino acids. Losses at the gene ends were 7 bases for V and 8 bases for J; bases not matched to a gene: 9. The chain's CDR3 is CASTYRTGGREKLFF. The CDR3 DNA follows: TGTGCCAGCACTTACCGGACAGGGGGCCGGGAAAAACTGTTTTTT.

There are a few counts of this clone. The chain links TRBV27 to TRBJ2-7; TRBD1 matches 8 bases. Germline assignment: CDR1 MNHEY and CDR2 SMNVEV (reference sequence). The CDR3 has 13 residues. Trimming cost V 3 bases and J 2 bases; bases outside gene matches: 0. CDR3 nucleotides: TGTGCCAGCAGTTTGACAGGGGCCTACGAGCAGTACTTC. This sequence encodes CASSLTGAYEQYF.

The chain carries TRBV18 and TRBJ1-1, with a tentative D call TRBD1 (6 bases). The V gene lost 2 bases and the J gene lost 4 bases, with 14 bases spanning the gap. The CDR3 has 15 amino acids. The V gene's germline CDR1 is KGHSH and CDR2 LQKENI. CDR3 bases: TGTGCCAGCTCACCAAGGGGGGGCTTAGGCACTGAAGCTTTCTTT. It yields the protein CASSPRGGLGTEAFF.

The chain couples TRBV5-5 to TRBJ2-1, with D possibly matching TRBD1 (6 bases). The CDR3 is made up of 15 amino acids. CDR1 SGHKS and CDR2 YYEKEE come from the germline V gene (reference sequence). The V end lost 4 bases, the J end lost 5 bases, and 16 bases lay between the germline ends. This CDR3 reads CASSVGPQGNNEQFF. The CDR3 DNA is TGTGCCAGCAGCGTTGGGCCGCAGGGGAACAATGAGCAGTTCTTC. The whole variable domain, remainder taken from reference TRBV5-5 and TRBJ2-1, is DAGVTQSPTHLIKTRGQQVTLRCSPISGHKSVSWYQQVLGQGPQFIFQYYEKEERGRGNFPDRFSARQFPNYSSELNVNALLLGDSALYLCASSVGPQGNNEQFFGPGTRLTVL.

The rearrangement links TRBV21-1 to TRBJ1-1; the table's D call TRBD1 went unverified against the DNA. TRBV21-1 constitutes a pseudogene. The CDR3 is 14 amino acids. CDR3 DNA: TGTGCCAGCAGCAAAGGGGGCCAAAACACTGAAGCTTTCTTT. Its translation: CASSKGGQNTEAFF.

This clone was found once. CDR3 loop: CASSHSLSNTGELFF. The DNA of the CDR3 is TGTGCCAGCTCTCACAGTTTGTCGAACACCGGGGAGCTGTTTTTT. V gene TRBV18 combines with J gene TRBJ2-2, with D unclear. Looked up from germline, CDR1 is KGHSH and CDR2 is LQKENI. Trimming left V 6 bases short and J 0 bases short, with 11 bases between. The CDR3 loop spans 15 amino acids.

The CDR3 DNA follows: TGCGCCAGCAGCGAGGGACTAAAAACAGATACGCAGTATTTT. The encoded protein is CASSEGLKTDTQYF. The chain is built from TRBV5-1 and TRBJ2-3, with 7 bases that match TRBD2. Germline V gives CDR1 SGHRS, CDR2 YFSETQ. The junction had 5 bases not matched to a gene; V was cut back by 4 bases and J by 3 bases. The length of the CDR3 is 14 residues.

V and J are TRBV2 and TRBJ1-6; D is unclear. Germline V CDR1 and CDR2: SNHLY, FYNNEI. The V gene lost 7 bases and the J gene lost 6 bases, with 13 bases spanning the gap. The CDR3 loop spans 14 amino acids. The DNA for the CDR3 is TGTGCCAGCACGCCGGGGTCAAGTAATTCACCCCTCCACTTT. Translating it yields CASTPGSSNSPLHF.

CDR3 protein: CASSLAGVRGTGSYNEQFF. The CDR3 region has the DNA TGTGCCAGCAGCTTAGCGGGAGTTCGTGGGACAGGGTCCTACAATGAGCAGTTCTTC. The rearrangement uses TRBV7-2 and TRBJ2-1, with 9 bases matching TRBD1. Trimming took 0 bases from V and 1 from J; bases not matched to a gene: 10. Germline V gene lookup returns CDR1 SGHTA and CDR2 FQGNSA. The CDR3 loop spans 19 amino acids.

The chain couples TRBV27 to TRBJ2-7, with D possibly being TRBD2 (5 bases). This CDR3 has 14 residues. V shed 6 bases and J shed 0 bases, with 12 bases lying between them. The V gene's germline CDR1 is MNHEY and CDR2 SMNVEV (reference sequence). CDR3 DNA sequence: TGTGCCAGCAGGGGGAGACTTAGCTCCTACGAGCAGTACTTC. This codes for CASRGRLSSYEQYF.

The V and J genes are TRBV7-9 and TRBJ1-1; TRBD1 might be the D (6 bases). The CDR3 has 14 residues. Looked up from germline, CDR1 is SEHNR and CDR2 is FQNEAQ (reference sequence). V lost 2 bases and J lost 1, with 8 bases in between. CDR3 bases: TGTGCCAGCAGCTTAAAAGGGGGGAACACTGAAGCTTTCTTT. Its protein product is CASSLKGGNTEAFF.

This clone has just a few counts. The V gene is TRBV6-2 or TRBV6-3, the J gene TRBJ1-2, with D hard to call. The V and J ends lost 2 bases and 8 bases respectively, with 15 bases between them. Germline V gives CDR1 MNHEY, CDR2 SVGEGT. The CDR3 spans 14 residues. The chain's CDR3 is CASSYPSGMEGYTF. Here the CDR3 DNA reads TGTGCCAGCAGTTACCCCTCCGGGATGGAAGGCTACACCTTC.